This TCR beta chain was sequenced for a study of blood T cell repertoires in COVID-19. Overall study: Specimens from acute and convalescent COVID-19 originated in the United States, Italy and Spain.

Original analysis: For nucleated cells, counts were estimated from reference gene primer amplification. TCRdb's copy holds only in-frame clones and misses some; the assay was immunoSEQ multiplex PCR. V, J and clone size are those of that table, while D and trimming were read from the DNA. The data contain some 260,000 clones, approximately 80% of them singletons. The CDR3 runs 16 residues. The J segment lost 2 bases and the V segment lost 2 bases, leaving 4 bases of the junction unmatched. Germline V gives CDR1 SGHDN, CDR2 FVKESK. Sequenced sample: peripheral blood. This chain uses TRBV14 with TRBJ2-1; TRBD2 matches 9 bases. This clonotype was sampled from an elderly man with acute or convalescent COVID-19. The chain's CDR3 is CASSQLAGLTYNEQFF. In nucleotides, the CDR3 is TGTGCCAGCAGCCAACTAGCGGGATTAACCTACAATGAGCAGTTCTTC.